One and the same sample provided the 9 T cell receptor beta chains below, sequenced in a study of early T cells in non-severe SARS-CoV-2 infection. A single record per CDR3 protein comes from TCRdb applying MiXCR to the 5' RACE reads. The sample lists tens of thousands of distinct CDR3 sequences; roughly 6.1% were seen once. This specimen was whole blood, taken at baseline. The source is an adult who was a healthcare worker with PCR-confirmed SARS-CoV-2 infection or an uninfected control (not recorded which).

This clonotype has ten or more counts. The chain is built from TRBV6-6 and TRBJ2-6, with D perhaps matching TRBD2 (6 bases). Deletions cut 5 bases from V and 2 bases from J, with 16 bases between. The CDR3 sequence is 17 residues long. Germline V gene lookup returns CDR1 MNHNY and CDR2 SVGAGI (reference sequence). CDR3 amino acids: CASSPRGVFPGANVLTF. CDR3 bases: TGTGCCAGCAGTCCCCGCGGGGTTTTCCCTGGGGCCAACGTCCTGACTTTC.

This clonotype has only a few counts. The rearrangement links TRBV5-5 to TRBJ2-1; TRBD2 matches 10 bases. The junction had 12 bases not matched to a gene; V was cut back by 1 base and J by 5 bases. The germline gives CDR1 SGHKS, CDR2 YYEKEE (reference sequence). CDR3 size: 18 residues. The CDR3 loop is CASSLHASGSYQDNEQFF. The CDR3, as DNA: TGTGCCAGCAGCTTGCATGCTAGCGGGAGTTATCAGGACAATGAGCAGTTCTTC.

This clonotype was observed many times. The rearrangement links TRBV7-9 to TRBJ2-6; D unresolved. The length of the CDR3 is 12 residues. Trimming left V 10 bases short and J 4 bases short, with 8 bases between. Germline lookup yields CDR1 SEHNR and CDR2 FQNEAQ (reference sequence). CDR3 in amino acids: CANLVGANVLTF. For the CDR3, the DNA is TGTGCCAACCTCGTAGGGGCCAACGTCCTGACTTTC.

In this sample, this clonotype turned up many times. The chain is built from TRBV11-1 and TRBJ2-1; 11 bases fit TRBD2. Germline values: CDR1 SGHAT, CDR2 FQDESV (reference sequence). The CDR3 extends over 14 amino acids. With V trimmed by 4 bases and J by 6 bases, 2 bases remained unmatched. CDR3 region: CASSWGTSGNEQFF. DNA of the CDR3: TGTGCCAGCAGCTGGGGGACTAGCGGCAATGAGCAGTTCTTC.

In its sample, this clonotype was seen a few times. The chain couples TRBV7-2 to TRBJ2-1; D ambiguous. V lost 2 bases and J lost 9, with 5 bases in between. The CDR3 sequence is 11 residues long. The germline V gene has CDR1 SGHTA and CDR2 FQGNSA. CDR3 region: CASSLKVEQFF. The CDR3 bases are TGTGCCAGCAGCTTAAAGGTTGAGCAGTTCTTC.

The chain uses TRBV7-9 and TRBJ1-1, with D perhaps TRBD1 (5 bases). Germline V lookup: CDR1 SEHNR, CDR2 FQNEAQ (reference sequence). Trimming stripped 7 bases from V and 5 bases from J, with 14 bases between. The CDR3 is made up of 13 amino acids. CDR3 DNA sequence: TGTGCCAGCATCACTTCCGGGGGAACTGAAGCTTTCTTT. Translating it yields CASITSGGTEAFF.

The chain joins TRBV7-8 to TRBJ2-7; possibly TRBD2 for D (5 bases). The CDR3 is made up of 15 amino acids. V was pared by 6 bases and J by 1 base, with 16 bases between. Germline lookup yields CDR1 SGHVS and CDR2 FQNEAQ. The DNA for the CDR3 is TGTGCCAGCAGTTCCACTCGGGGTATATCCTACGAGCAGTACTTC. This translates into CASSSTRGISYEQYF.

In this sample, this clonotype turned up many times. The chain has TRBV20-1 and TRBJ2-1; the D gene is possibly TRBD2 (5 bases). This CDR3 comprises 16 residues. Trimming shortened V by 2 bases and J by 1 base, and 15 bases separated the two germline ends. Germline V CDR1 and CDR2: DFQATT, SNEGSKA (reference sequence). The CDR3 sequence: CSARQPRRLSYNEQFF. The DNA for the CDR3 is TGCAGTGCTAGACAGCCCAGGAGGCTTTCCTACAATGAGCAGTTCTTC.

This clonotype was seen ten or more times. V gene TRBV2 combines with J gene TRBJ1-5, with D perhaps TRBD1 (5 bases). V was pared by 3 bases and J by 3 bases, with 12 bases between. In germline, CDR1 is SNHLY, CDR2 FYNNEI. The CDR3 covers 15 residues. The CDR3 spells CASSEGQGDNQPQHF. DNA of the CDR3: TGTGCCAGCAGTGAGGGTCAGGGAGACAATCAGCCCCAGCATTTT.